These 30 T cell receptor beta chains share one sample of origin, sequenced in a study of response to subunit inactivated influenza vaccine. TCRdb re-analysed the RT-PCR reads in MiXCR, keeping a single row per CDR3 protein. Among about 570,000 distinct CDR3 sequences listed, around 11% were seen once. These data were also reused for a study on T cells expressing NK-cell markers. That work adds: 5'RACE template switching with UMIs generated TCR beta cDNA.

Sequences were derived from PBMCs from blood, sampled on the day of vaccination. These receptors originate from a man aged 45-65 years who received an inactivated influenza vaccine.

The genes are TRBV29-1 and TRBJ1-5; no firm D call. V shed 4 bases and J shed 2 bases, with 18 bases lying between them. Germline V CDR1 and CDR2: SQVTM, ANQGSEA. CDR3 size: 16 residues. The CDR3 nucleotides read TGCAGCGTTGGATGTGCCCCGATTAGATGCAATCAGCCCCAGCATTTT. As protein: CSVGCAPIRCNQPQHF.

This clonotype occurred a few times. The chain employs TRBV12-3 or TRBV12-4 and TRBJ2-5; D is tentatively TRBD1 or TRBD2 (6 bases each). V was pared by 3 bases and J by 4 bases, with 15 bases between. This CDR3 has 15 amino acids. CDR3 residues: CASSLGPGGPETQYF. Here the CDR3 DNA reads TGTGCCAGCAGTTTGGGACCTGGGGGGCCAGAGACCCAGTACTTC.

This clonotype was seen a handful of times. The CDR3 DNA reads TGCAGTGCTAGAAGCGGGCTAGCGGGGGGGTACCAAGAGACCCAGTACTTC. This codes for CSARSGLAGGYQETQYF. V is TRBV20-1 and J is TRBJ2-5; 12 bases are a match to TRBD2. Germline-derived CDR1 and CDR2 are DFQATT and SNEGSKA (reference sequence). CDR3 length: 17 amino acids. J lost 0 bases, V lost 2 bases, and 7 bases had no gene match.

This clonotype was observed a few times. The chain recombines TRBV7-9 with TRBJ2-7, with a possible D match to TRBD2 (6 bases). Trimming removed 4 bases at V and 2 bases at J, with 15 bases between. Germline V CDR1 and CDR2: SEHNR, FQNEAQ (reference sequence). There are 15 residues in the CDR3. The CDR3 is CASSSGGAGAYEQYF. The DNA of the CDR3 is TGTGCCAGCAGCTCAGGAGGGGCTGGGGCCTACGAGCAGTACTTC.

As to this clonotype: A much larger clonotype is one base distant, so this may be a read error. This rearrangement joins TRBV4-2 to TRBJ2-3; 11 bases fit TRBD2. The CDR3 length is 17 residues. CDR1 and CDR2 (germline): LGHNA, YNFKEQ. Trimming took 4 bases from V and 6 from J; bases not matched to a gene: 12. The CDR3 region is CASSLAGGRLGGDTQYF. The CDR3 nucleotides are TGTGCCAGCAGCCTAGCGGGGGGGCGGCTTGGCGGGGATACGCAGTATTTT.

This rearrangement joins TRBV12-3 or TRBV12-4 to TRBJ1-2; 7 bases map to TRBD1. CDR3 length: 12 residues. J was trimmed by 8 bases and V by 5 bases; bases with no gene match: 5. The CDR3 DNA reads TGTGCCAGCAGTACAGGGGTAGGGGGCTACACCTTC. Its protein product is CASSTGVGGYTF.

CDR3 sequence: CASSPQGAGGVGEQFF. DNA of the CDR3: TGTGCCAGCAGTCCACAGGGGGCGGGCGGTGTGGGTGAGCAGTTCTTC. The rearrangement uses TRBV6-2 or TRBV6-3 and TRBJ2-1; 9 bases are a match to TRBD1. CDR1 and CDR2 from the germline V gene are MNHEY and SVGEGT. The CDR3 loop spans 16 amino acids. With V trimmed by 5 bases and J by 9 bases, 14 bases remained unmatched.

V usage is TRBV3-1 and J usage is TRBJ1-5, with TRBD1 identical over 11 bases. Germline V gives CDR1 LGHDT, CDR2 YNNKEL (reference sequence). The CDR3 has 15 amino acids. V shed 3 bases and J 2 bases; nucleotides not matched to a gene: 0. CDR3 in amino acids: CASSQGQGGNQPQHF. The CDR3 bases are TGTGCCAGCAGCCAGGGACAGGGGGGCAATCAGCCCCAGCATTTT.

This clonotype was recorded a few times. The chain links TRBV28 to TRBJ1-1, with D maybe TRBD1 (5 bases). CDR1 and CDR2 (germline): MDHEN, SYDVKM. The CDR3 has 14 residues. V was clipped by 3 bases and J by 5 bases, with 13 bases between them. Here the CDR3 reads CASSFGAPRTEAFF. The CDR3 nucleotides are TGTGCCAGCAGTTTCGGGGCCCCGAGGACTGAAGCTTTCTTT.

This clonotype was picked up a small number of times. The rearrangement joins TRBV11-1 to TRBJ1-6; D not resolved. In germline, CDR1 is SGHAT, CDR2 FQDESV (reference sequence). The CDR3 spans 15 residues. Trimming cost V 1 base and J 9 bases, with 13 bases left between them. The CDR3 DNA is TGTGCCAGCAGCTTAGGGAAAAAGAGGATTTCACCCCTCCACTTT. This encodes CASSLGKKRISPLHF.

The chain links TRBV28 to TRBJ2-7, with 7 positions matching TRBD2. The CDR3 is 14 amino acids. V lost 5 bases and J lost 4; bases outside the gene matches: 8. CDR1 is MDHEN and CDR2 is SYDVKM in the germline V gene. The CDR3 spells CASSHAGVAYEQYF. CDR3 nucleotide sequence: TGTGCCAGCAGTCACGCGGGAGTGGCATACGAGCAGTACTTC.

The rearrangement links TRBV6-1 to TRBJ2-2; TRBD1 is a possible D gene (7 bases). Germline CDR1 MNHNS, CDR2 SASEGT. This CDR3 comprises 16 residues. Trimming took 5 bases from V and 4 from J, leaving 17 bases between them. The CDR3, as DNA: TGTGCCAGCAGTTCGATTCAGGGGGGCTCCACCGGGGAGCTGTTTTTT. Residues: CASSSIQGGSTGELFF.

This sequence joins TRBV15 and TRBJ2-7; weak D call: TRBD2 (6 bases). V gave up 3 bases and J gave up 3 bases, with 15 bases separating them. The length of the CDR3 is 15 residues. The germline V gene encodes CDR1 LNHNV and CDR2 YYDKDF (reference sequence). The CDR3 region is CATSRGLRGLYEQYF. The CDR3 nucleotides are TGTGCCACCAGCAGGGGACTCCGGGGCCTCTACGAGCAGTACTTC. The full variable domain, its missing parts supplied by reference TRBV15 and TRBJ2-7, is DAMVIQNPRYQVTQFGKPVTLSCSQTLNHNVMYWYQQKSSQAPKLLFHYYDKDFNNEADTPDNFQSRRPNTSFCFLDIRSPGLGDTAMYLCATSRGLRGLYEQYFGPGTRLTVT.

This clonotype has at least ten counts. The chain carries TRBV11-2 and TRBJ2-1; 9 bases fit TRBD2. Germline trimming cut 4 bases from V and 0 bases from J; bases unmatched to any gene: 10. The germline V gene has CDR1 SGHAT and CDR2 FQNNGV. This CDR3 contains 18 residues. The CDR3 loop reads CASSSHGPGLASYNEQFF. The CDR3 nucleotides read TGTGCCAGCAGCTCCCACGGACCGGGACTAGCCTCCTACAATGAGCAGTTCTTC.

This clonotype was found a few times. This chain joins TRBV20-1 and TRBJ2-2; tentatively, D is TRBD2 (5 bases). V was trimmed by 2 bases and J by 2 bases, leaving 12 bases between them. CDR3 length: 15 amino acids. The germline CDR1 and CDR2 sequences are DFQATT and SNEGSKA (reference sequence). Written as DNA, the CDR3 is TGCAGTGCTAGATACGGGGTACTCAACACCGGGGAGCTGTTTTTT. Its protein product is CSARYGVLNTGELFF.

This clonotype has only a few counts. In DNA, the CDR3 is TGCAGTGTAGTCTTTGGCTACCAAGAGACCCAGTACTTC. Amino acid sequence: CSVVFGYQETQYF. The chain combines TRBV20-1 with TRBJ2-5; D is undetermined. The CDR3 loop spans 13 amino acids. CDR1 DFQATT and CDR2 SNEGSKA come from the germline V gene (reference sequence). Deletions cut 7 bases from V and 0 bases from J, with 12 bases between.

The table lists this clonotype with a few counts. The J gene is TRBJ2-2, the V gene TRBV5-1, with 7 positions matching TRBD2. After removal of 5 bases from V and 6 bases from J, the junction contained 13 bases not matched to a gene. Per germline, CDR1 SGHRS and CDR2 YFSETQ. The CDR3 has 16 amino acids. In nucleotides, the CDR3 is TGCGCCAGCAGGTTGACAGCGGGGAGTTTTGCCGGGGAGCTGTTTTTT. Translated, it gives CASRLTAGSFAGELFF.

This clonotype was counted many times. The V call is TRBV7-9, the J call TRBJ2-5; unclear D gene. The CDR3 is made up of 16 amino acids. Germline V gene lookup returns CDR1 SEHNR and CDR2 FQNEAQ (reference sequence). V dropped 2 bases and J dropped 4 bases, with 17 bases sitting between them. The CDR3 spells CASSLTPIRIGETQYF. CDR3 DNA sequence: TGTGCCAGCAGCTTAACCCCTATAAGGATTGGAGAGACCCAGTACTTC. The variable domain in full, with the rest retrieved from reference TRBV7-9 and TRBJ2-5, is DTGVSQNPRHKITKRGQNVTFRCDPISEHNRLYWYRQTLGQGPEFLTYFQNEAQLEKSRLLSDRFSAERPKGSFSTLEIQRTEQGDSAMYLCASSLTPIRIGETQYFGPGTRLLVL.

The J gene is TRBJ2-1, the V gene TRBV29-1; TRBD1 matches 8 bases. This CDR3 is built from 15 residues. J was trimmed by 3 bases and V by 6 bases; bases with no gene match: 10. Germline V gives CDR1 SQVTM, CDR2 ANQGSEA. The CDR3 region has the DNA TGCAGCGTGGCGAGCGGACAGGGCAACTACAATGAGCAGTTCTTC. Amino acid sequence: CSVASGQGNYNEQFF.

The chain recombines TRBV15 with TRBJ2-7, with unresolved D. The V end was cut by 0 bases, the J end by 3 bases, with 3 bases between. The CDR3 totals 12 residues. Looked up from germline, CDR1 is LNHNV and CDR2 is YYDKDF (reference sequence). The CDR3, as DNA: TGTGCCACCAGCAGAGAGGGCTACGAGCAGTACTTC. Amino acids: CATSREGYEQYF.

V gene TRBV20-1 combines with J gene TRBJ2-5, with D uncertain. The germline V and J ends were trimmed by 3 bases and 5 bases, with 7 bases remaining between them. The V gene's germline CDR1 is DFQATT and CDR2 SNEGSKA (reference sequence). CDR3 length: 11 amino acids. The CDR3 coding sequence is TGCAGTGCTAGGCCGCGGGAGACCCAGTACTTC. It codes for CSARPRETQYF.

The CDR3 DNA reads TGTGCCAGCACCTCACTAGCCGGAGAGACCCAGTACTTC. Its protein product is CASTSLAGETQYF. The chain links TRBV6-1 to TRBJ2-5; TRBD2 is a possible D gene (6 bases). The CDR3 sequence is 13 residues long. Deletions cut 7 bases from V and 4 bases from J, with 13 bases between. Germline CDR1 is MNHNS and CDR2 is SASEGT.

This chain joins TRBV15 and TRBJ2-3, with D unresolved. The CDR3 runs to 12 residues. The germline V and J ends were trimmed by 10 bases and 5 bases, with 13 bases remaining between them. Looked up from germline, CDR1 is LNHNV and CDR2 is YYDKDF (reference sequence). This CDR3 reads CAIPRSGDTQYF. The CDR3, as DNA: TGTGCCATCCCCCGATCGGGAGATACGCAGTATTTT.

V gene TRBV7-6 combines with J gene TRBJ2-1, with TRBD2 identical over 8 bases. The V and J ends lost 1 base and 2 bases, in that order; junction bases with no gene match: 13. Germline lookup yields CDR1 SGHVS and CDR2 FNYEAQ. The CDR3 spans 19 residues. The CDR3 sequence: CASSLGGRGGSKTYNEQFF. The CDR3, as DNA: TGTGCCAGCAGCTTAGGTGGTCGGGGGGGGTCAAAGACCTACAATGAGCAGTTCTTC.

V is TRBV10-3 and J is TRBJ2-7; 8 bases agree with TRBD1. The CDR3 runs 15 residues. V was pared by 2 bases and J by 2 bases, with 5 bases of the junction left unmatched. Germline V gene sequence: CDR1 ENHRY, CDR2 SYGVKD. The CDR3 DNA reads as TGTGCCATCAGTGAGACTGGACAGGGCGCCTACGAGCAGTACTTC. The encoded protein is CAISETGQGAYEQYF.

As regards this clonotype: Its ends do not fully match the called genes, so a read error is possible. The J gene is TRBJ2-1, the V gene TRBV14; 7 nucleotides agree with TRBD2. This CDR3 contains 14 residues. Germline CDR1 reads SGHDN; CDR2 reads FVKESK. The CDR3 here is CVSSPPAGAGEQFF. CDR3 in DNA: TGTGTCAGCAGCCCGCCTGCGGGAGCGGGCGAGCAGTTCTTC.

The chain joins TRBV30 to TRBJ1-6, with D perhaps TRBD1 (5 bases). The CDR3 loop spans 15 amino acids. Germline CDR1 is GTSNPN and CDR2 is SVGIG (reference sequence). The V end lost 5 bases, the J end lost 5 bases, and 16 bases lay between the germline ends. The CDR3 is CAWGFGGAHNSPLHF. CDR3 bases: TGTGCCTGGGGGTTCGGAGGGGCACATAATTCACCCCTCCACTTT.

This clonotype was counted between two and nine times. The rearrangement links TRBV28 to TRBJ2-5, with 7 bases lining up with TRBD2. V was pared by 6 bases and J by 4 bases, with 5 bases of the junction left unmatched. Germline CDR1 MDHEN, CDR2 SYDVKM. This CDR3 spans 13 amino acids. Here the CDR3 reads CASRPSGVETQYF. CDR3 nucleotides: TGTGCCAGCAGGCCGAGCGGGGTAGAGACCCAGTACTTC.

The V call is TRBV18, the J call TRBJ2-5; D call uncertain. Trimming stripped 3 bases from V and 5 bases from J, with 13 bases between. CDR1 and CDR2 from the germline V gene are KGHSH and LQKENI. The CDR3 is 14 amino acids. CDR3 sequence reads: CASSPGSVRETQYF. The CDR3 nucleotides read TGTGCCAGCTCACCTGGTTCGGTCAGGGAGACCCAGTACTTC.

As for this clonotype: Being one base from a much bigger clone, this may be a read error. This chain joins TRBV12-3 or TRBV12-4 and TRBJ2-5; D ambiguous. The length of the CDR3 is 12 residues. Trimming shortened V by 7 bases and J by 5 bases, and 11 bases separated the two germline ends. This CDR3 reads CASIGEWETQYF. Here the CDR3 DNA reads TGTGCCAGCATTGGCGAGTGGGAGACCCAGTACTTC.